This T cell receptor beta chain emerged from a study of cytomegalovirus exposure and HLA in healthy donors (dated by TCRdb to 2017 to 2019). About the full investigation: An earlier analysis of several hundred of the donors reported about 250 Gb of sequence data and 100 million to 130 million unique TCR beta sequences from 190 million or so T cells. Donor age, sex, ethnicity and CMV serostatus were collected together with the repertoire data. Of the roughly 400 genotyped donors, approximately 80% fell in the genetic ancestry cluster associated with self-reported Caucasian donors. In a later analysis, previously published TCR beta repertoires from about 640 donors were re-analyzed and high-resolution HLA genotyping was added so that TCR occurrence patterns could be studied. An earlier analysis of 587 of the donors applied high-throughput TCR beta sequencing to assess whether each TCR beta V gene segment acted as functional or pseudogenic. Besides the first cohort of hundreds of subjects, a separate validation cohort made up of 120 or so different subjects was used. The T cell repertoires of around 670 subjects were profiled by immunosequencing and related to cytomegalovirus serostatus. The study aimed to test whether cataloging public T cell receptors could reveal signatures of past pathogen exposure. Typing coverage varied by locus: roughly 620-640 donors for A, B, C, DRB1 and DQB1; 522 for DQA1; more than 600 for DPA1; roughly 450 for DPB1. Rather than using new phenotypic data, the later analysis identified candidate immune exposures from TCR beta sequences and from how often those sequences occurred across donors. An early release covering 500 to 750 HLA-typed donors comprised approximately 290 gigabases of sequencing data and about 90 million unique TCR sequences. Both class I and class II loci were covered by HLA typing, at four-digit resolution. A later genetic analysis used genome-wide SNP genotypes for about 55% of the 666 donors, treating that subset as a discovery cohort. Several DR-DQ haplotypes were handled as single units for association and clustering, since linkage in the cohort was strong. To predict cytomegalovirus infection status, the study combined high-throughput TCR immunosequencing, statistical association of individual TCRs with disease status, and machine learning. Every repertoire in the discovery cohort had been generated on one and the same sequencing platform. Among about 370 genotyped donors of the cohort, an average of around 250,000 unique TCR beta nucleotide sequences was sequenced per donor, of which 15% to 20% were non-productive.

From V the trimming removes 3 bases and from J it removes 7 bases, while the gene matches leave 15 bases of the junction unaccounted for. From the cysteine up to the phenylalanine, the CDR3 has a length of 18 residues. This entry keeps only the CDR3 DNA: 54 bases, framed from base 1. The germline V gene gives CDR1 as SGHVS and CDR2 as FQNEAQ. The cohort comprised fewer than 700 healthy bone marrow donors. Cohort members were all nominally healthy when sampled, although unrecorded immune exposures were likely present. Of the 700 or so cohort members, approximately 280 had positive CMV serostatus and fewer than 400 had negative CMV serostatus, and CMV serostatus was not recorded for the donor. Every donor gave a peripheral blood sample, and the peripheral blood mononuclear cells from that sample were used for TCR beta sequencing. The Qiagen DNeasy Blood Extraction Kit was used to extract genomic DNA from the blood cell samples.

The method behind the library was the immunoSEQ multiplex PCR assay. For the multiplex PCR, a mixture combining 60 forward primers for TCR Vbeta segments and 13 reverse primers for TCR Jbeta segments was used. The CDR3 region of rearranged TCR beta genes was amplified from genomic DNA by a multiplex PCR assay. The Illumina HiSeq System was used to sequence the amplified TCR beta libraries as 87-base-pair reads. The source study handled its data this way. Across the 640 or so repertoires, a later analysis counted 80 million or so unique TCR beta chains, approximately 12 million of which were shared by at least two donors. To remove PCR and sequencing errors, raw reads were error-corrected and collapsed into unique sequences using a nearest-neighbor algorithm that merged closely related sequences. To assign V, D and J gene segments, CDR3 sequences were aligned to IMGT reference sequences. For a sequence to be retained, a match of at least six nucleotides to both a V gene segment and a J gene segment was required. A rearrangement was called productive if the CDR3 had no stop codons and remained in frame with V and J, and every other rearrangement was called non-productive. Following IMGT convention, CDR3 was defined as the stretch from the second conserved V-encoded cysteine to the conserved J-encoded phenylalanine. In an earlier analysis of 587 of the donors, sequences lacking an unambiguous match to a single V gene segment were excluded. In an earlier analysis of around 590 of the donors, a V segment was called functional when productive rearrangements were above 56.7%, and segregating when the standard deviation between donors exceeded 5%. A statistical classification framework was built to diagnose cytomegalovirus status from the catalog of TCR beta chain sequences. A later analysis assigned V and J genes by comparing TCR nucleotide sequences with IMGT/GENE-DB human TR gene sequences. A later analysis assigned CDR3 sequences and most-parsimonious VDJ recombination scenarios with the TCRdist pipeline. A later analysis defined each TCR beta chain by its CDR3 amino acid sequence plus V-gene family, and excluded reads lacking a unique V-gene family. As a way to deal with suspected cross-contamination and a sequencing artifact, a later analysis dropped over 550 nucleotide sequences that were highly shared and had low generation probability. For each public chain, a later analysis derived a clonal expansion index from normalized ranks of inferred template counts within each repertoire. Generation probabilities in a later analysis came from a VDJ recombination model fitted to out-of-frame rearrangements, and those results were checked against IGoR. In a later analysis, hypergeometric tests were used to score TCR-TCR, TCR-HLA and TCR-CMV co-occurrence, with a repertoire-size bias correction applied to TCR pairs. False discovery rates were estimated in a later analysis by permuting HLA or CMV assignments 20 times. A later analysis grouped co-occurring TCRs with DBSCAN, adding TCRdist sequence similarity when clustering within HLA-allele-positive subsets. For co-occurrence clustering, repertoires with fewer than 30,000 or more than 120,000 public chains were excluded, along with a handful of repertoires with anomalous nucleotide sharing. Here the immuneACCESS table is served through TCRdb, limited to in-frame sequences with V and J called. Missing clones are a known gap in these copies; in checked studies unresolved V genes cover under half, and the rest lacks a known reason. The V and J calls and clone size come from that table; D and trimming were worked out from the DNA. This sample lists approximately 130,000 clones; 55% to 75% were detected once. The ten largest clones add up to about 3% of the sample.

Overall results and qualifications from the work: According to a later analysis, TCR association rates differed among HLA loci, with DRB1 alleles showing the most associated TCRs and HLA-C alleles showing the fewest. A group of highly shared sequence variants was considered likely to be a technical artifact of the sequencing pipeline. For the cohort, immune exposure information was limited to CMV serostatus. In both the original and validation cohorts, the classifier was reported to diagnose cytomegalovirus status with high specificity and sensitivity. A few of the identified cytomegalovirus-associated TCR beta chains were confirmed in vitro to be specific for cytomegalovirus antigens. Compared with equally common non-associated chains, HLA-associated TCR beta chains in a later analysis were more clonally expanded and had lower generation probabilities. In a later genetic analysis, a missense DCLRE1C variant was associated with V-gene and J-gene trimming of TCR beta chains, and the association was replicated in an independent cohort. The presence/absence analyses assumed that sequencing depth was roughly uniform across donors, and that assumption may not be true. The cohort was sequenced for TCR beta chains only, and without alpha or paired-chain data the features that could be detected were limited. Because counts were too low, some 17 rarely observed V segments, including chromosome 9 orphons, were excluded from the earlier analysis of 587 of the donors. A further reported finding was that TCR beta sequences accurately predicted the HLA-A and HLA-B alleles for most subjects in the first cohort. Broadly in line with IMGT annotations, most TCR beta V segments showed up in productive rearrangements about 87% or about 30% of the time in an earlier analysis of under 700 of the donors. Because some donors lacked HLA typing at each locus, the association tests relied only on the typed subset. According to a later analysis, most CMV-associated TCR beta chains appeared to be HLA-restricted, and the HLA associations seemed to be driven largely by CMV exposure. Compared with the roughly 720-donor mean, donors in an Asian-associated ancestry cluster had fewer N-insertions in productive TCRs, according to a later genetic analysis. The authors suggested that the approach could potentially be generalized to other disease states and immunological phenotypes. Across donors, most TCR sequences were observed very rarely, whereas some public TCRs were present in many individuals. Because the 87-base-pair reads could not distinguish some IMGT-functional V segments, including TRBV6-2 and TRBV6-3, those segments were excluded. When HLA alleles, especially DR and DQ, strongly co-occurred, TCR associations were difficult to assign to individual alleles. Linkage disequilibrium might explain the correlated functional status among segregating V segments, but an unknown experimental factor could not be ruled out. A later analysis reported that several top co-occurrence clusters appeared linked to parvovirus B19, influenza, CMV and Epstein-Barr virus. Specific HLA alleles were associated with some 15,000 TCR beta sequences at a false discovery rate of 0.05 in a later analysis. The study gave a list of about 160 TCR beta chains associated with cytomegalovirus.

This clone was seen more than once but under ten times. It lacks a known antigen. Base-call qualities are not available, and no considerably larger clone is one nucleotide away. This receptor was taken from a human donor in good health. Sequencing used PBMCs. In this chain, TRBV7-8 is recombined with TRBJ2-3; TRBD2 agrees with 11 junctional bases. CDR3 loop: CASSFPRRIAGGRNTQYF. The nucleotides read TGTGCCAGCAGCTTCCCAAGGCGTATAGCGGGGGGGAGGAATACGCAGTATTTT.